This TCR beta chain was documented in a study of T cell changes during pregnancy in multiple sclerosis. Method: immunoSEQ multiplex PCR; TCRdb's copy keeps in-frame clones and lacks some. The sample lists 50,000 to 65,000 clones, 90% to 95% seen once, with 0.85% in the top ten. Germline CDR1 reads ENHRY; CDR2 reads SYGVKD. The CDR3 sequence is 17 residues long. J lost 6 bases, V lost 0 bases, and 10 bases had no gene match. The TCR was taken from a female donor with multiple sclerosis, enrolled in a pregnancy study. The rearrangement uses TRBV10-3 and TRBJ2-1, with TRBD2 identical over 8 bases. The specimen comprised peripheral blood, sampled in the first trimester of pregnancy. The DNA of the CDR3 is TGTGCCATCAGTGAGTCAAAGGAGGCGGGGGGAACCAATGAGCAGTTCTTC. Residues: CAISESKEAGGTNEQFF.